Listed below are T cell receptor beta chains from one sample, sequenced in a study of human T cells and chemical hapten exposure. TCRdb independently ran MiXCR on the RACE reads; one entry per CDR3 protein. The sample carries more than 95,000 distinct CDR3 sequences, about 12% recorded once. The input for sequencing was whole blood, taken in connection with sensitization to the hapten diphenylcyclopropenone (DPC). The receptors shown here come from a woman aged 50 to 60 with alopecia areata. Some clones in this sample may be carry-over from other donors' samples. The conserved cysteine and the conserved F or W are not part of the CDR3 here. Each record gives: V gene, J gene, CDR3 protein.

v_call: TRBV18; j_call: TRBJ1-2; cdr3_aa: ASSPNRGTADGYT
v_call: TRBV5-1; j_call: TRBJ2-1; cdr3_aa: VSSTGEGNEQF
v_call: TRBV28; j_call: TRBJ1-1; cdr3_aa: ASSEGGKAF
v_call: TRBV5-4; j_call: TRBJ2-1; cdr3_aa: ASTHGGAGSNEQF
v_call: TRBV28; j_call: TRBJ1-1; cdr3_aa: ASSSISRVGAF
v_call: TRBV20-1; j_call: TRBJ2-5; cdr3_aa: SPLLAAQETQY
v_call: TRBV6-6; j_call: TRBJ2-5; cdr3_aa: ASTMAMSTDYQETQY
v_call: TRBV28; j_call: TRBJ2-3; cdr3_aa: ASSLPGTRSYTQY
v_call: TRBV4-3; j_call: TRBJ2-7; cdr3_aa: ASSQRRGNSYEQY
v_call: TRBV7-6; j_call: TRBJ1-6; cdr3_aa: ASSLRDYNSPLH
v_call: TRBV9; j_call: TRBJ2-3; cdr3_aa: ASRVGLAGADTQY
v_call: TRBV20-1; j_call: TRBJ1-5; cdr3_aa: SARDSFDQPQH
v_call: TRBV7-8; j_call: TRBJ2-2; cdr3_aa: ASSLAPGTGFTGELF
v_call: TRBV12-3/TRBV12-4; j_call: TRBJ2-1; cdr3_aa: ASTYGQSNEQF
v_call: TRBV29-1; j_call: TRBJ2-3; cdr3_aa: SVKTGLGDTQY
v_call: TRBV6-1; j_call: TRBJ1-4; cdr3_aa: ASSEPGQGNSEKLF
v_call: TRBV7-6; j_call: TRBJ2-5; cdr3_aa: ASSLQTSGSTETQY
v_call: TRBV7-9; j_call: TRBJ1-1; cdr3_aa: ASSLTRGDTEAF
v_call: TRBV6-6; j_call: TRBJ2-7; cdr3_aa: ASSYPEGGASYEQY
v_call: TRBV6-2/TRBV6-3; j_call: TRBJ2-7; cdr3_aa: ASSYTFAYEQY
v_call: TRBV3-1; j_call: TRBJ1-1; cdr3_aa: ASSQDFWNTEAF
v_call: TRBV5-1; j_call: TRBJ2-7; cdr3_aa: ASSPNNPTYEQY
v_call: TRBV28; j_call: TRBJ2-4; cdr3_aa: ASSFSTGGKNIQY
v_call: TRBV18; j_call: TRBJ1-6; cdr3_aa: ASSPPVAANSYNSPLH
v_call: TRBV6-2/TRBV6-3; j_call: TRBJ1-1; cdr3_aa: ASSGTEGVRAF
v_call: TRBV10-2; j_call: TRBJ2-7; cdr3_aa: ASARDGPYEQY
v_call: TRBV7-9; j_call: TRBJ2-3; cdr3_aa: ASSLHRATDTQY
v_call: TRBV14; j_call: TRBJ2-4; cdr3_aa: ASSQDALWGSHIQY
v_call: TRBV11-2; j_call: TRBJ2-1; cdr3_aa: ASSLVTGTGPYNEQF
v_call: TRBV29-1; j_call: TRBJ2-7; cdr3_aa: SVGGWTGPAYEQY
v_call: TRBV5-1; j_call: TRBJ2-7; cdr3_aa: ASSSAGEIYEQY
v_call: TRBV12-3/TRBV12-4; j_call: TRBJ2-3; cdr3_aa: ASSTGQVGTDTQY
v_call: TRBV9; j_call: TRBJ2-6; cdr3_aa: ASTPDGYSGANVLT
v_call: TRBV28; j_call: TRBJ2-3; cdr3_aa: ASSLFSGRAQY
v_call: TRBV29-1; j_call: TRBJ1-5; cdr3_aa: SVLWGNQPQH
v_call: TRBV29-1; j_call: TRBJ1-2; cdr3_aa: SFGPNSLRGYT
v_call: TRBV7-2; j_call: TRBJ2-7; cdr3_aa: ASSPQRGGTYEQY
v_call: TRBV28; j_call: TRBJ2-3; cdr3_aa: ASSFNGVHTQY
v_call: TRBV27; j_call: TRBJ2-3; cdr3_aa: ASKVQGTDTQY
v_call: TRBV29-1; j_call: TRBJ1-2; cdr3_aa: SVIEGYT
v_call: TRBV28; j_call: TRBJ1-1; cdr3_aa: ASSSPPTEAF
v_call: TRBV28; j_call: TRBJ2-5; cdr3_aa: ASSSDRGVEETQY
v_call: TRBV5-1; j_call: TRBJ1-2; cdr3_aa: ASSLADTDYGDT
v_call: TRBV7-6; j_call: TRBJ2-3; cdr3_aa: ASSLGLAGPTDTQY
v_call: TRBV6-1; j_call: TRBJ2-7; cdr3_aa: ASSAPLGGTSYEQY
v_call: TRBV5-1; j_call: TRBJ1-4; cdr3_aa: ASSLAGVEKLF
v_call: TRBV28; j_call: TRBJ1-2; cdr3_aa: ASTWQGESGYT
v_call: TRBV9; j_call: TRBJ1-6; cdr3_aa: ASSQGSHSNSPLH
v_call: TRBV18; j_call: TRBJ2-2; cdr3_aa: ASSPGTSGTGELF